This TCR beta chain was retrieved from a study of identical twins' blood T cells. Whole-study results and caveats: Shared environment remains a possible cause of twin similarity.

Reared together, all three twin pairs probably met the same infectious agents and vaccines. In regard to this clonotype: The antigen is unknown. A read error may account for a junction end that differs from germline.

There are 14 residues in the CDR3. CDR1 DFQATT and CDR2 SNEGSKA come from the germline V gene (reference sequence). As handled by the study authors: Each library had roughly 2 to 3.6 million CDR3 reads and about 90,000 to nearly 500,000 clonotypes. TCRdb reanalysed the 5' RACE reads using MiXCR and keeps one entry per CDR3 protein. In this record, the V and J calls reflect TCRdb's handling and not the investigators' own analysis. Found here are about 370,000 distinct CDR3 sequences, over 25% of them singletons; the top ten hold around 5.6%. V and J are TRBV20-1 and TRBJ2-1; TRBD1 aligns across 7 bases. The TCR was taken from a woman between 18 and 50 years old in good health. Material: PBMCs. CDR3 residues: CSARTKRDSLEQLF. The CDR3 coding sequence is TGCAGTGCTAGGACCAAGAGGGACAGCCTTGAGCAGTTATTC.